Each of the 20 T cell receptor beta chains below was sequenced from the same sample in a study of blood T cell repertoires in COVID-19. The table came from immunoSEQ multiplex PCR; TCRdb's copy has only in-frame clones and leaves some out. The table lists about 80,000 clones, more than 60% of them singletons. Sequenced: peripheral blood. The source of these receptors is a human donor in a cohort sampled during active COVID-19.

This clone was counted between two and nine times. The genes are TRBV4-1 and TRBJ2-5; 7 bases match TRBD1. CDR1 MGHRA and CDR2 YSYEKL come from the germline V gene. V was pared by 1 base and J by 3 bases, with 5 bases of the junction left unmatched. The CDR3 is 15 amino acids. The CDR3 sequence: CASSQVTGAEETQYF. CDR3 coding DNA: TGCGCCAGCAGCCAAGTAACAGGGGCCGAAGAGACCCAGTACTTC.

The rearrangement joins TRBV3-1 (or the pseudogene TRBV3-2) to TRBJ2-1; possible D gene TRBD2, 6 bases. The CDR3 has 14 residues. The V end was cut by 3 bases, the J end by 8 bases, with 14 bases between. Germline V CDR1 and CDR2: LGHDT, YNNKEL (reference sequence). CDR3: CASSQANPGDEQFF. The CDR3 region has the DNA TGTGCCAGCAGCCAGGCCAATCCGGGGGATGAGCAGTTCTTC.

The chain employs TRBV28 and TRBJ2-3; D may be TRBD1 (6 bases). Germline V lookup: CDR1 MDHEN, CDR2 SYDVKM. This CDR3 has 16 residues. Between the trimmed V and J ends, which lost 2 bases and 3 bases, there was a span of 15 bases. CDR3 sequence reads: CASSLKFRGRTDTQYF. For the CDR3, the DNA is TGTGCCAGCAGTTTAAAATTCAGGGGTCGGACAGATACGCAGTATTTT.

The chain has TRBV7-9 and TRBJ2-7; no clear D gene. The CDR3 is 16 residues long. V was pared by 1 base and J by 6 bases, with 19 bases between. Germline V gene data show CDR1 as SEHNR and CDR2 as FQNEAQ (reference sequence). The CDR3 bases are TGTGCCAGCAGCTTAGAATCGGCAGGTTCTGGGCGCGAGCAGTACTTC. Translating it yields CASSLESAGSGREQYF. The full variable domain, in which reference TRBV7-9 and TRBJ2-7 provide the parts outside the CDR3, is DTGVSQNPRHKITKRGQNVTFRCDPISEHNRLYWYRQTLGQGPEFLTYFQNEAQLEKSRLLSDRFSAERPKGSFSTLEIQRTEQGDSAMYLCASSLESAGSGREQYFGPGTRLTVT.

The chain uses TRBV6-5 and TRBJ1-2; D gene unclear. The CDR3 sequence is 13 residues long. V shed 8 bases and J shed 7 bases, with 17 bases lying between them. CDR1 MNHEY and CDR2 SVGAGI come from the germline V gene. The CDR3 loop reads CASYAQAIRGYTF. The CDR3 DNA is TGTGCCAGCTATGCCCAGGCCATACGTGGCTACACCTTC.

The chain couples TRBV6-2 or TRBV6-3 to TRBJ2-3, with 11 bases that match TRBD2. This CDR3 region has 17 residues. After removal of 2 bases from V and 2 bases from J, the junction contained 6 bases not matched to a gene. CDR1 MNHEY and CDR2 SVGEGT come from the germline V gene. The CDR3 region is CASSYSALAGDTDTQYF. CDR3 nucleotides: TGTGCCAGCAGTTACAGTGCACTAGCGGGGGACACAGATACGCAGTATTTT.

This clone appeared a few times. The chain couples TRBV6-6 to TRBJ2-4; tentative D call: TRBD1 (6 bases). Germline loops: CDR1 MNHNY, CDR2 SVGAGI (reference sequence). The CDR3 consists of 16 residues. The V and J ends lost 2 bases and 3 bases respectively, with 14 bases between them. For the CDR3, the DNA is TGTGCCAGCAGTTACGGTACAGGGCCTGTCAAAAACATTCAGTACTTC. Its protein product is CASSYGTGPVKNIQYF.

The J gene is TRBJ2-2, the V gene TRBV9; 7 bases are shared with TRBD1. V lost 1 base, J lost 5 bases, and 5 bases stayed unmatched. Looked up from germline, CDR1 is SGDLS and CDR2 is YYNGEE. This CDR3 comprises 15 residues. The CDR3 here is CASSVWAGGTGELFF. In DNA form, the CDR3 reads TGTGCCAGCAGCGTATGGGCAGGGGGAACCGGGGAGCTGTTTTTT.

This clone was picked up a small number of times. The chain joins TRBV7-6 to TRBJ2-1; 8 nucleotides align to TRBD2. CDR1 and CDR2 (germline): SGHVS, FNYEAQ. This CDR3 has 15 residues. J was trimmed by 9 bases and V by 5 bases; bases with no gene match: 12. The CDR3: CASSPGASGRFEQFF. CDR3 nucleotide sequence: TGTGCCAGCAGCCCCGGGGCTAGCGGGCGGTTTGAGCAGTTCTTC.

The V gene is TRBV7-9, the J gene TRBJ1-2, with a tentative D call TRBD1 (5 bases). Germline CDR1 and CDR2: SEHNR and FQNEAQ (reference sequence). Trimming removed 3 bases at V and 8 bases at J, with 13 bases between. CDR3 length: 13 residues. Here the CDR3 DNA reads TGTGCCAGCAGCTTGTCCGGGACTCAAGGCTACACCTTC. Translated, it gives CASSLSGTQGYTF.

The chain has TRBV2 and TRBJ1-1; 7 nucleotides line up with TRBD1. Trimming took 5 bases from V and 3 from J; bases not matched to a gene: 6. The length of the CDR3 is 14 residues. The V gene's germline CDR1 is SNHLY and CDR2 FYNNEI. CDR3 sequence: CASSQGGRDTEAFF. DNA of the CDR3: TGTGCCAGCAGTCAGGGGGGCAGGGACACTGAAGCTTTCTTT.

The chain recombines TRBV30 with TRBJ1-4; 9 bases fit TRBD1. CDR3 length: 13 amino acids. V trimming: 1 base; J trimming: 6 bases; junction bases outside the gene matches: 0. In germline, CDR1 is GTSNPN, CDR2 SVGIG (reference sequence). CDR3 DNA sequence: TGTGCCTGGAGTGACAGGGGGCATGAAAAACTGTTTTTT. This gives the protein CAWSDRGHEKLFF.

The chain carries TRBV5-1 and TRBJ2-5, with TRBD2 as a possible D gene (5 bases). The CDR3 sequence is 14 residues long. CDR1 and CDR2 from the germline V gene are SGHRS and YFSETQ. Between the trimmed V and J ends, which lost 4 bases and 1 base, there was a span of 11 bases. DNA of the CDR3: TGCGCCAGCAGCCCCGGACTGGGCCAAGAGACCCAGTACTTC. Its protein product is CASSPGLGQETQYF.

The V call is TRBV23-1, the J call TRBJ2-7; D unclear. TRBV23-1 has ORF status, its function being uncertain. CDR3 length equals 10 residues. V was clipped by 6 bases and J by 12 bases, with 12 bases between them. The CDR3: CASRRLRLYV. CDR3 coding DNA: TGCGCCAGCAGGCGGCTACGGCTGTACGTC.

This clone was observed once. The gene calls are TRBV19 and TRBJ2-1, with a tentative D call TRBD1 (6 bases). V was shortened by 0 bases and J by 7 bases, with 13 bases between the two germline ends. Germline V gene data show CDR1 as LNHDA and CDR2 as SQIVND (reference sequence). This CDR3 has 15 residues. The CDR3 sequence: CASSIDRGRGNEQFF. The DNA for the CDR3 is TGTGCCAGTAGTATAGATCGGGGCAGGGGAAATGAGCAGTTCTTC.

The V call is TRBV4-1, the J call TRBJ1-2; 9 bases are a match to TRBD1. The germline CDR1 and CDR2 sequences are MGHRA and YSYEKL. The CDR3 spans 16 residues. V dropped 8 bases and J dropped 0; count of bases not matched to a gene: 10. CDR3 DNA sequence: TGCGCCAGCGGCTGGGACCGGGACAGGGCTAACTATGGCTACACCTTC. Its translation is CASGWDRDRANYGYTF.

This clone was seen a handful of times. V and J are TRBV7-2 and TRBJ2-1, with 8 bases aligning to TRBD2. The trim removed 1 base at V and 4 bases at J, leaving 6 bases unmatched. The CDR3 is 16 amino acids. Germline loops: CDR1 SGHTA, CDR2 FQGNSA. CDR3 in DNA: TGTGCCAGCAGCTTAGGGGTAAGCGGGAGTTACAATGAGCAGTTCTTC. It codes for CASSLGVSGSYNEQFF.

The sample holds a few counts of this clone. The chain links TRBV6-2 or TRBV6-3 to TRBJ2-1; D gene ambiguous. CDR1 and CDR2 (germline): MNHEY, SVGEGT. V lost 2 bases and J 0 bases, leaving 8 bases between the germline ends. The CDR3 spans 15 residues. The CDR3 DNA reads TGTGCCAGCAGTTACACAGAGAGCTCCTACAATGAGCAGTTCTTC. It yields the protein CASSYTESSYNEQFF.

This clone has a count of ten or more. The V call is TRBV5-1, the J call TRBJ1-1; D unclear. Between the trimmed V and J ends, which lost 0 bases and 7 bases, there was a span of 13 bases. CDR3 length: 14 amino acids. Germline lookup yields CDR1 SGHRS and CDR2 YFSETQ. This CDR3 reads CASSLATLAIEAFF. In DNA form, the CDR3 reads TGCGCCAGCAGCTTGGCCACCCTAGCCATTGAAGCTTTCTTT.

The chain is built from TRBV5-1 and TRBJ2-1; 12 nucleotides line up with TRBD2. The V gene's germline CDR1 is SGHRS and CDR2 YFSETQ. The CDR3 contains 15 residues. The J segment lost 8 bases and the V segment lost 4 bases, leaving 7 bases of the junction unmatched. CDR3 residues: CASSMALAGGDEQFF. The CDR3 nucleotides are TGCGCCAGCAGCATGGCGCTAGCGGGGGGGGATGAGCAGTTCTTC.